These 31 T cell receptor beta chains were sequenced from one sample in a study of CD8 T cells in Susac syndrome. It was with random hexamers that roughly 0.5 to 1 ug RNA was reverse transcribed. TCRdb used MiXCR to reprocess the immunoSEQ multiplex PCR reads, holding one entry per CDR3 protein. The profile covers fewer than 300,000 distinct CDR3 sequences, with around 84% appearing a single time and around 0.11% taken by the ten largest. The sample consisted of CD8+ T cells from PBMCs. Every receptor here comes from a human donor with multiple sclerosis.

The chain has TRBV6-5 and TRBJ1-2, with 7 bases identical to TRBD1. With 2 bases clipped from V and 8 bases from J, the junction kept 5 bases outside the gene matches. CDR1 is MNHEY, CDR2 SVGAGI, per germline. This CDR3 spans 13 amino acids. In nucleotides, the CDR3 is TGTGCCAGCAGTTACACCTCAGGGGGAGGCTACACCTTC. Translating it yields CASSYTSGGGYTF.

The chain joins TRBV4-1 to TRBJ2-1; 8 bases are shared with TRBD1. The CDR3 contains 17 residues. Germline values: CDR1 MGHRA, CDR2 YSYEKL. The junction had 18 bases not matched to a gene; V was cut back by 6 bases and J by 8 bases. The CDR3 region is CASSHQWARTGLDEQFF. The CDR3 bases are TGCGCCAGCAGTCACCAATGGGCTCGGACAGGGCTTGATGAGCAGTTCTTC.

This chain uses TRBV5-1 with TRBJ2-7; maybe TRBD1 (5 bases). Trimming pared 1 base from V and 4 bases from J, leaving 12 bases between. Germline V gene lookup returns CDR1 SGHRS and CDR2 YFSETQ. The CDR3 has 14 residues. The CDR3 DNA follows: TGCGCCAGCAGCTTGCGTCAGGGAATATACGAGCAGTACTTC. Its protein product is CASSLRQGIYEQYF.

The gene calls are TRBV9 and TRBJ1-4, with 8 nucleotides matching TRBD1. Germline CDR1 is SGDLS and CDR2 is YYNGEE. Unmatched junction bases numbered 8, after V lost 3 bases and J lost 10 bases. The length of the CDR3 is 14 residues. The CDR3, as DNA: TGTGCCAGCAGCGCCGCAGGACAGGGAGGAAAACTGTTTTTT. Translated, it gives CASSAAGQGGKLFF.

As concerns this clonotype: Mismatch with germline at one junction end may stem from a read error. The chain combines TRBV10-2 with TRBJ1-6; D possibly corresponds to TRBD1 (5 bases). Per the germline V gene, CDR1 is WSHSY and CDR2 is SAAADI. The CDR3 is made up of 14 amino acids. The CDR3 protein is CASSRDGNNSPLHF. CDR3 coding DNA: TGCGCCAGCAGTCGGGACGGAAATAATTCACCCCTCCATTTT.

The genes are TRBV5-1 and TRBJ2-5; D perhaps matches TRBD2 (5 bases). This CDR3 is built from 12 residues. Trimming removed 5 bases from V and 5 bases from J, with 10 bases in between. The germline CDR1 and CDR2 sequences are SGHRS and YFSETQ. The CDR3 loop is CASREEVETQYF. DNA for the CDR3: TGCGCCAGCAGGGAGGAGGTTGAGACCCAGTACTTC. Complete variable domain (other parts from reference TRBV5-1 and TRBJ2-5): KAGVTQTPRYLIKTRGQQVTLSCSPISGHRSVSWYQQTPGQGLQFLFEYFSETQRNKGNFPGRFSGRQFSNSRSEMNVSTLELGDSALYLCASREEVETQYFGPGTRLLVL.

As concerns this clonotype: A junction boundary mismatches the germline segment, possibly from a read error. This CDR3 is CASSESLLAGGPF. The CDR3 region has the DNA TGTGCCAGCAGTGAAAGTCTACTAGCGGGAGGGCCCTTC. The chain is built from TRBV6-1 and TRBJ2-7; 13 bases line up with TRBD2. Germline V lookup: CDR1 MNHNS, CDR2 SASEGT. This CDR3 is 13 amino acids long.

This rearrangement joins TRBV9 to TRBJ2-7, with 7 bases identical to TRBD1. J was trimmed by 2 bases and V by 4 bases; bases with no gene match: 6. The CDR3 consists of 14 residues. Germline V gene data show CDR1 as SGDLS and CDR2 as YYNGEE. CDR3 residues: CASSLGQAPYEQYF. DNA for the CDR3: TGTGCCAGCAGCCTTGGACAGGCTCCCTACGAGCAGTACTTC.

This chain's CDR3 is CASSGRIPGHPARYGYTF. The CDR3 nucleotides read TGTGCCAGCAGCGGACGCATTCCGGGACACCCAGCCCGCTATGGCTACACCTTC. The gene calls are TRBV9 and TRBJ1-2; a possible D gene is TRBD1 (6 bases). The germline V gene has CDR1 SGDLS and CDR2 YYNGEE. There are 18 residues in the CDR3. V was pared by 3 bases and J by 4 bases, with 25 bases between.

This rearrangement joins TRBV7-9 to TRBJ2-1; 8 bases line up with TRBD1. This CDR3 has 16 amino acids. The germline V gene has CDR1 SEHNR and CDR2 FQNEAQ (reference sequence). The trim removed 5 bases at V and 4 bases at J, leaving 10 bases unmatched. In DNA, the CDR3 is TGTGCCAGCAGCGGGGGCCCGGGACAGGTTTACAATGAGCAGTTCTTC. Protein sequence: CASSGGPGQVYNEQFF.

Only one count was recorded for this clonotype. The chain employs TRBV7-9 and TRBJ2-5; D not resolved. The germline gives CDR1 SEHNR, CDR2 FQNEAQ (reference sequence). The ends were cut back, 2 bases at V and 1 base at J, with 5 bases in the middle. The CDR3 is made up of 13 amino acids. CDR3 residues: CASSLNVQETQYF. The DNA of the CDR3 is TGTGCCAGCAGCTTAAACGTCCAAGAGACCCAGTACTTC.

The chain links TRBV20-1 to TRBJ2-7, with 9 nucleotides matching TRBD2. V gave up 1 base and J gave up 1 base; unmatched junction bases: 5. Germline V CDR1 and CDR2: DFQATT, SNEGSKA (reference sequence). CDR3 length: 15 amino acids. The chain's CDR3 is CSARGPSGTSYEQYF. DNA of the CDR3: TGCAGTGCTAGAGGGCCTAGCGGGACTTCCTACGAGCAGTACTTC.

The J gene is TRBJ2-1, the V gene TRBV27, with no clear D. CDR3 size: 14 residues. Between the trimmed V and J ends, which lost 4 bases and 1 base, there was a span of 8 bases. Germline V gene sequence: CDR1 MNHEY, CDR2 SMNVEV (reference sequence). The CDR3 DNA reads TGTGCCAGCAGTTCGTTCGCATCCTACAATGAGCAGTTCTTC. This gives the protein CASSSFASYNEQFF.

The V gene is TRBV27, the J gene TRBJ2-1, with D hard to call. The CDR3 extends over 11 amino acids. Trimming removed 7 bases at V and 7 bases at J, with 8 bases between. Germline loops: CDR1 MNHEY, CDR2 SMNVEV (reference sequence). Here the CDR3 DNA reads TGTGCCAGCATTGTGGGGAATGAGCAGTTCTTC. Protein product: CASIVGNEQFF.

This chain joins TRBV7-8 and TRBJ2-3, with D perhaps matching TRBD1 (5 bases). V was clipped by 1 base and J by 1 base, with 24 bases between them. Germline V gene lookup returns CDR1 SGHVS and CDR2 FQNEAQ. This CDR3 is built from 20 residues. The CDR3 sequence: CASSLGLNRGWPRGTDTQYF. In nucleotides, the CDR3 is TGTGCCAGCAGCTTAGGTTTAAATAGGGGCTGGCCCCGGGGCACAGATACGCAGTATTTT.

For the CDR3, the DNA is TGTGCCAGCAGCCAAACGGGACTAGCGACTTTAAGAGATACGCAGTATTTT. Encoded protein: CASSQTGLATLRDTQYF. This chain links TRBV4-2 with TRBJ2-3; 10 nucleotides align to TRBD2. The J segment lost 5 bases and the V segment lost 2 bases, leaving 10 bases of the junction unmatched. The CDR3 is 17 residues long. CDR1 and CDR2 from the germline V gene are LGHNA and YNFKEQ.

V is TRBV7-3 and J is TRBJ2-6; TRBD2 is a possible D gene (5 bases). The CDR3 totals 16 residues. Trimming shortened V by 9 bases and J by 1 base, and 16 bases separated the two germline ends. From germline, CDR1 is SGHTA and CDR2 FQGTGA. The CDR3 loop reads CARIPGNRSGANVLTF. Here the CDR3 DNA reads TGTGCCAGAATACCGGGAAACCGTTCTGGGGCCAACGTCCTGACTTTC.

This chain links TRBV27 with TRBJ2-5; tentatively, D is TRBD1 (6 bases). CDR3 length: 14 amino acids. Trimming took off 2 bases at V and 6 bases at J, with 13 bases between the two ends. CDR1 and CDR2 from the germline V gene are MNHEY and SMNVEV (reference sequence). CDR3 nucleotide sequence: TGTGCCAGCAGTTTAATGGCAGGGGCGAAGACCCAGTACTTC. It codes for CASSLMAGAKTQYF.

This chain joins TRBV20-1 and TRBJ2-7, with TRBD2 matching 7 bases. Germline CDR1 and CDR2: DFQATT and SNEGSKA (reference sequence). With 2 bases clipped from V and 0 bases from J, the junction kept 7 bases outside the gene matches. This CDR3 contains 15 residues. CDR3 nucleotide sequence: TGCAGTGCTAGATCGGTCGGGAGGAGCTCCTACGAGCAGTACTTC. As protein: CSARSVGRSSYEQYF.

This clonotype was counted a single time. This chain links TRBV2 with TRBJ1-2, with a possible D match to TRBD1 (5 bases). The V gene's germline CDR1 is SNHLY and CDR2 FYNNEI. CDR3 size: 18 residues. Trimming stripped 2 bases from V and 5 bases from J, with 24 bases between. The CDR3 loop is CASSELQVAAFETYGYTF. The CDR3 DNA is TGTGCCAGCAGTGAATTACAGGTAGCTGCGTTTGAGACATATGGCTACACCTTC.

V and J are TRBV20-1 and TRBJ2-2, with 7 bases matching TRBD1. From germline, CDR1 is DFQATT and CDR2 SNEGSKA (reference sequence). The CDR3 extends over 14 amino acids. J was trimmed by 5 bases and V by 5 bases; bases with no gene match: 8. CDR3 loop: CSAPDRAATGELFF. The CDR3 DNA reads TGCAGTGCTCCCGACAGGGCGGCGACCGGGGAGCTGTTTTTT.

This clonotype has just a few counts. The rearrangement uses TRBV2 and TRBJ2-1; a possible D gene is TRBD2 (5 bases). Trimming took 3 bases from V and 8 from J, leaving 14 bases between them. Germline V gives CDR1 SNHLY, CDR2 FYNNEI. The CDR3 has 14 residues. CDR3 protein: CASSDRDRSDEQFF. CDR3 nucleotide sequence: TGTGCCAGCAGTGATCGGGATCGGTCAGATGAGCAGTTCTTC.

The chain combines TRBV19 with TRBJ2-1; no clear D. Trimming shortened V by 3 bases and J by 9 bases, and 15 bases separated the two germline ends. Germline V gene sequence: CDR1 LNHDA, CDR2 SQIVND (reference sequence). The CDR3 sequence is 14 residues long. The CDR3 reads CASSIPRRSIEQFF. CDR3 coding DNA: TGTGCCAGTAGTATCCCCAGACGATCGATTGAGCAGTTCTTC.

The chain joins TRBV30 to TRBJ2-7, with a tentative D call TRBD2 (6 bases). CDR1 and CDR2 (germline): GTSNPN, SVGIG (reference sequence). Trimming removed 3 bases at V and 1 base at J, with 19 bases between. The CDR3 consists of 16 residues. The CDR3: CAWRGRRGEGSYEQYF. In DNA form, the CDR3 reads TGTGCCTGGAGGGGACGGAGGGGCGAGGGTTCCTACGAGCAGTACTTC.

This clonotype is a singleton in its sample. J is TRBJ1-2 and V is TRBV29-1, with 8 bases identical to TRBD1. Germline-derived CDR1 and CDR2 are SQVTM and ANQGSEA. This CDR3 region has 13 residues. After removal of 2 bases from V and 3 bases from J, the junction contained 2 bases not matched to a gene. CDR3 in amino acids: CSVETGGDYGYTF. CDR3 sequence (DNA): TGCAGCGTTGAAACAGGGGGGGACTATGGCTACACCTTC.

This clonotype was counted a single time. Here the CDR3 DNA reads TGTGCCAGCAGCTTGACCGGGACAGGGGCCCTAGGCAATCAGCCCCAGCATTTT. It specifies CASSLTGTGALGNQPQHF. The chain combines TRBV5-4 with TRBJ1-5; 10 nucleotides agree with TRBD1. The CDR3 runs to 18 residues. The J segment lost 2 bases and the V segment lost 1 base, leaving 9 bases of the junction unmatched. The germline gives CDR1 SGHNT, CDR2 YYREEE (reference sequence).

The rearrangement links TRBV27 to TRBJ2-2; TRBD1 matches 9 bases. The length of the CDR3 is 18 residues. V lost 6 bases, J lost 8 bases, and 19 bases stayed unmatched. The germline CDR1 and CDR2 sequences are MNHEY and SMNVEV (reference sequence). The CDR3 DNA reads as TGTGCCAGCAGCCTTGACAGGGGGGCGGCCTTGGTTTTAGGGGAGCTGTTTTTT. It specifies CASSLDRGAALVLGELFF.

The gene calls are TRBV10-3 and TRBJ2-7, with 8 bases fitting TRBD2. CDR3 length equals 13 residues. Germline V gene sequence: CDR1 ENHRY, CDR2 SYGVKD. With 6 bases clipped from V and 0 bases from J, the junction kept 1 base outside the gene matches. The CDR3 DNA reads as TGTGCCATCAGAGGACTAGCCTCCTACGAGCAGTACTTC. Protein sequence: CAIRGLASYEQYF.

This clonotype was seen once. J is TRBJ2-5 and V is TRBV30, with 7 positions matching TRBD2. The J segment lost 5 bases and the V segment lost 4 bases, leaving 10 bases of the junction unmatched. Germline CDR1 is GTSNPN and CDR2 is SVGIG (reference sequence). CDR3 length: 14 residues. CDR3 sequence (DNA): TGTGCCTGGACTTTCTGGGAGGGTGGGGAGACCCAGTACTTC. It specifies CAWTFWEGGETQYF.

The V and J genes are TRBV2 and TRBJ2-4, with D possibly TRBD1 on 6 matching bases. Germline V gene lookup returns CDR1 SNHLY and CDR2 FYNNEI. The length of the CDR3 is 15 residues. Trimming took off 6 bases at V and 0 bases at J, with 12 bases between the two ends. In nucleotides, the CDR3 is TGTGCCAGCAGAACAGGGAAGGGAGCCAAAAACATTCAGTACTTC. Its translation is CASRTGKGAKNIQYF.

The rearrangement joins TRBV6-5 to TRBJ2-1; D call uncertain. This CDR3 is built from 12 residues. In germline, CDR1 is MNHEY, CDR2 SVGAGI. V gave up 0 bases and J gave up 6 bases, with 3 bases separating them. The CDR3 reads CASSYSANEQFF. CDR3 DNA: TGTGCCAGCAGTTACTCAGCCAATGAGCAGTTCTTC.